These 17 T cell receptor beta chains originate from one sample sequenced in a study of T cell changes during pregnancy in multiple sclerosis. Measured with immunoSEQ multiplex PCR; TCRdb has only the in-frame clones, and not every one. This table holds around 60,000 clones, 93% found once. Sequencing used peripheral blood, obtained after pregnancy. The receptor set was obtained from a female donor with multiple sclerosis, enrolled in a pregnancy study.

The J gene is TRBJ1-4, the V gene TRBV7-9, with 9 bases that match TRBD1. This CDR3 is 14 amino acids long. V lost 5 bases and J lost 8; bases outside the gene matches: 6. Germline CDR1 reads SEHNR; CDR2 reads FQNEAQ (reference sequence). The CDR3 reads CASSGRDRDEKLFF. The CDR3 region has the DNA TGTGCCAGCAGCGGCCGGGACAGGGACGAAAAACTGTTTTTT. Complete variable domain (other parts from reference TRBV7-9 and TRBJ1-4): DTGVSQNPRHKITKRGQNVTFRCDPISEHNRLYWYRQTLGQGPEFLTYFQNEAQLEKSRLLSDRFSAERPKGSFSTLEIQRTEQGDSAMYLCASSGRDRDEKLFFGSGTQLSVL.

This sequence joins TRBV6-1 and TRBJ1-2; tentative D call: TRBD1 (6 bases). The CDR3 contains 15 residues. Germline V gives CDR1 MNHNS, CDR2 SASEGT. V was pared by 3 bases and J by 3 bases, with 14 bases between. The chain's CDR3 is CASSDPDRLHYGYTF. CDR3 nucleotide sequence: TGTGCCAGCAGTGACCCTGACAGGCTCCACTATGGCTACACCTTC.

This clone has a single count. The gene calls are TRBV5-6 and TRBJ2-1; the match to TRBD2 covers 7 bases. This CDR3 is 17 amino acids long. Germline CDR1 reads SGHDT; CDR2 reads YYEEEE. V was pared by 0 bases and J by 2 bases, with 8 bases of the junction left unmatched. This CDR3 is CASSLEGGSTPYNEQFF. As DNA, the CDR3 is TGTGCCAGCAGCTTGGAGGGCGGGAGTACCCCCTACAATGAGCAGTTCTTC.

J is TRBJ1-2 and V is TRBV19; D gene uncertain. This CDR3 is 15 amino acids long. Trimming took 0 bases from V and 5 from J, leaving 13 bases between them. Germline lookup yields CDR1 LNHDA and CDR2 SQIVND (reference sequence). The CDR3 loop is CASSIDLRSYYGYTF. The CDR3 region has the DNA TGTGCCAGTAGTATAGATCTAAGATCGTATTATGGCTACACCTTC.

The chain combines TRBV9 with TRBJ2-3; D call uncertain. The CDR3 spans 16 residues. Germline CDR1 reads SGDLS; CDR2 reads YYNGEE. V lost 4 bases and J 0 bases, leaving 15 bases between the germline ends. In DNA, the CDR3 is TGTGCCAGCAGCCCACTCGGCAGCGTGAGCACAGATACGCAGTATTTT. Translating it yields CASSPLGSVSTDTQYF.

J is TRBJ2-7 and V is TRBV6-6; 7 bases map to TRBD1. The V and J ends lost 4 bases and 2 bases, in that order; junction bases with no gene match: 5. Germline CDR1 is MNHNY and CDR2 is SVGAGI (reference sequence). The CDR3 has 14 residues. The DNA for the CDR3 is TGTGCCAGCAGTTGGGACAGCCGTGCCTACGAGCAGTACTTC. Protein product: CASSWDSRAYEQYF.

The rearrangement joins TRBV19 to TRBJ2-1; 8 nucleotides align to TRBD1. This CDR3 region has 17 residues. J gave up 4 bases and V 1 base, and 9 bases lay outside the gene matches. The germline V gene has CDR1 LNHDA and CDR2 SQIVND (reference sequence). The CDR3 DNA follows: TGTGCCAGTAGTATAGGTTCTGGGACAGGAGCATACAATGAGCAGTTCTTC. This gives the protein CASSIGSGTGAYNEQFF. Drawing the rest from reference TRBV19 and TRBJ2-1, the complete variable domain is DGGITQSPKYLFRKEGQNVTLSCEQNLNHDAMYWYRQDPGQGLRLIYYSQIVNDFQKGDIAEGYSVSREKKESFPLTVTSAQKNPTAFYLCASSIGSGTGAYNEQFFGPGTRLTVL.

CDR3 sequence reads: CASRPSGGLLHF. For the CDR3, the DNA is TGTGCCAGCAGGCCGTCAGGGGGTCTCCTCCACTTT. The V call is TRBV27, the J call TRBJ1-6, with TRBD1 matching 7 bases. This CDR3 spans 12 amino acids. Germline lookup yields CDR1 MNHEY and CDR2 SMNVEV (reference sequence). The V gene end was trimmed by 6 bases and the J gene end by 15 bases; junction bases not matched to a gene: 8.

The CDR3 nucleotides read TGTGCCAGCAGCTTAGCGGGAGGTTCAGATACGCAGTATTTT. It codes for CASSLAGGSDTQYF. The V and J genes are TRBV7-6 and TRBJ2-3; D perhaps matches TRBD2 (6 bases). Trimming cost V 0 bases and J 4 bases, with 8 bases left between them. Germline V gene data show CDR1 as SGHVS and CDR2 as FNYEAQ. The CDR3 contains 14 residues.

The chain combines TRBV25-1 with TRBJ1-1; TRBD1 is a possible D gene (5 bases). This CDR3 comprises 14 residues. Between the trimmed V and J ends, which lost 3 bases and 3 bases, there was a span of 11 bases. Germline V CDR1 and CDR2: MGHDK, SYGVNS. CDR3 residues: CASSEGRGDTEAFF. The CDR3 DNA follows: TGTGCCAGCAGTGAGGGGCGCGGGGACACTGAAGCTTTCTTT.

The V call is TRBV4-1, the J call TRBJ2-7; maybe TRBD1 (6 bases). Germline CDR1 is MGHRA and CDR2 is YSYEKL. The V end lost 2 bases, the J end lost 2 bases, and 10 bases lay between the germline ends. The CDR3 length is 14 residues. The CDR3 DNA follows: TGCGCCAGCAGCCAACCAGGGGTACCCTACGAGCAGTACTTC. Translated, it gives CASSQPGVPYEQYF.

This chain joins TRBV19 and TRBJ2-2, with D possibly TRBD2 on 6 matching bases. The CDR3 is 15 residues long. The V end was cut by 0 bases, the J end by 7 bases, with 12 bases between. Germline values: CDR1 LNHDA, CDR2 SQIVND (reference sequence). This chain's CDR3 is CASSIDPGLIGELFF. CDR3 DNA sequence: TGTGCCAGTAGTATAGATCCAGGACTAATCGGGGAGCTGTTTTTT.

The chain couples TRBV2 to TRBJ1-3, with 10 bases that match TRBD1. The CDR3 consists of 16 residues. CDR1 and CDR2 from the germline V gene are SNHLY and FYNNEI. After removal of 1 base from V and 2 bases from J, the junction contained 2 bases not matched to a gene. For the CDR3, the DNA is TGTGCCAGCAGTGAAGGCGGGACAGGGGCTGGAAACACCATATATTTT. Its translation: CASSEGGTGAGNTIYF.

CDR3 nucleotides: TGTGCCAGCAGCTTAGTCGGGACTAGCGGTCTTACAGATACGCAGTATTTT. It specifies CASSLVGTSGLTDTQYF. The chain carries TRBV7-2 and TRBJ2-3, with 11 bases that match TRBD2. Germline lookup yields CDR1 SGHTA and CDR2 FQGNSA. V was pared by 1 base and J by 3 bases, with 6 bases of the junction left unmatched. The CDR3 runs to 17 residues.

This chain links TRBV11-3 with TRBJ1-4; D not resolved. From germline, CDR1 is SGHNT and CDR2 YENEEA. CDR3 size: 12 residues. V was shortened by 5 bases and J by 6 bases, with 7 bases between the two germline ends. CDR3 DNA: TGTGCCAGCAGCCCTAGAGATGAAAAACTGTTTTTT. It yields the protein CASSPRDEKLFF.

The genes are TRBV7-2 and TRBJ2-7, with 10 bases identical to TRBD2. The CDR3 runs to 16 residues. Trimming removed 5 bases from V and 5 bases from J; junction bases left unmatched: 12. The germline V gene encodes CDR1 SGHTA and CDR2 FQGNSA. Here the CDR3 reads CASSAQGLAGVHEQYF. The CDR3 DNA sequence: TGTGCCAGCAGCGCCCAAGGGCTAGCGGGAGTCCACGAGCAGTACTTC.

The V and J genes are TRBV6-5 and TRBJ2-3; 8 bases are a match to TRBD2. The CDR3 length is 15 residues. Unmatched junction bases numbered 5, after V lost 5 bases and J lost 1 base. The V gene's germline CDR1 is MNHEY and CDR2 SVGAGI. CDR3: CASSPAGGGTDTQYF. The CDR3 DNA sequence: TGTGCCAGCAGTCCCGCGGGAGGAGGCACAGATACGCAGTATTTT.